Sequencing of this T cell receptor beta chain was carried out in a study of T-cell reconstitution after alpha-beta-depleted transplantation in children (dated by TCRdb to 2015 to 2016). With respect to the entire study: The study quantitatively tracked T-cell immune reconstitution after TCRalphabeta/CD19-depleted allogeneic hematopoietic cell transplantation in children using TCR repertoire profiling.

Library construction relied on PCR. The sequencing machine was an Illumina HiSeq 2500. TCR library preparation used molecular barcoding, with unique molecular identifiers applied to normalize quantification of the TCRbeta repertoire. The raw public reads went through TCRdb reprocessing: fastp at Q25, MiXCR clone calling, in-frame beta chains kept. Duplicate CDR3 protein sequences are folded into a single record with the most common DNA and genes. Recorded for this sample are about 830,000 distinct CDR3 sequences; under 20% of them occurred a single time. The ten most abundant clones make up around 5% of the sample. The CDR3 numbers 13 residues from cysteine through phenylalanine. Just the 39-base CDR3 DNA is kept, in frame starting at base 1. V and J lose 3 bases and 5 bases, and a span of 11 bases separates them. Reading the germline V gene gives CDR1 SGDLS and CDR2 YYNGEE. Broader findings and caveats from the paper: Over the following months the frequencies of hyperexpanded clones went down, and after one year T-cell counts and TCRbeta diversity were mostly credited to newly produced T cells. In some patients, the high TCRbeta diversity seen at day 60 was put down to recipient T cells and intrathymic progenitors that had survived conditioning. The apparently early alphabetaT-cell count recovery about two months after transplant was reportedly dependent on only several hundred rapidly expanded clones derived from non-depleted graft cells.

This clonotype was seen only a few times. Its antigen is still unknown. Nothing much larger sits one base from this clone, and base qualities are not available. The treatment or condition label corresponds to: allogeneic hematopoietic cell transplantation with graft depleted of TCRalphabeta T cells and CD19 B cells. TCRalphabeta/CD19-depleted allogeneic hematopoietic cell grafts were given to the transplant recipients, all of whom were children. Source: PBMCs, mostly from graft donor cells, taken 360 days after TCRalphabeta/CD19-depleted stem cell transplant. This chain is built from TRBV9 and TRBJ1-1, with no confident D gene call. The origin of this receptor is a male patient under 18 who had a stem cell transplant for acute lymphoblastic leukemia, so the T cells may come from the graft donor. The nucleotides are TGTGCCAGCAGCGACTGGGAGGGTACTGAAGCTTTCTTT. Its amino acids are CASSDWEGTEAFF.